A single sample is the source of the 31 T cell receptor beta chains below, sequenced in a study of identical twins. TCRdb reprocessed the 5' RACE reads via MiXCR and lists one record per CDR3 protein. The sample includes hundreds of thousands of distinct CDR3 sequences, approximately 7.9% of them seen just once. The sample was also reused in another study, on yellow fever vaccine responses in identical twins.

The sequenced material came from CD8+ T cells sorted from blood. The receptors shown here come from a woman aged 18-29 years in good health.

The chain couples TRBV7-9 to TRBJ2-7; perhaps TRBD2 as D (6 bases). Trimming stripped 2 bases from V and 4 bases from J, with 9 bases between. The V gene's germline CDR1 is SEHNR and CDR2 FQNEAQ (reference sequence). This CDR3 region has 13 residues. The CDR3 nucleotides read TGTGCCAGCAGCTTACCCGGGACTTACGAGCAGTACGTC. This gives the protein CASSLPGTYEQYV.

At least ten counts were recorded for this clonotype. This chain links TRBV7-9 with TRBJ2-1; D not certain. The germline gives CDR1 SEHNR, CDR2 FQNEAQ (reference sequence). The CDR3 loop spans 14 amino acids. The V and J ends lost 10 bases and 8 bases respectively, with 21 bases between them. Written as DNA, the CDR3 is TGTGCCACCGAAACCGGCAAAACAGCCGATGAGCAGTTCTTC. Its translation: CATETGKTADEQFF.

The rearrangement joins TRBV19 to TRBJ2-1, with 16 bases identical to TRBD2. CDR1 is LNHDA and CDR2 is SQIVND in the germline V gene (reference sequence). The V and J ends lost 1 base and 7 bases, in that order; junction bases with no gene match: 7. The CDR3 runs to 18 residues. CDR3 sequence reads: CASSIVGGLAGGWNEQFF. CDR3 in DNA: TGTGCCAGTAGTATAGTGGGGGGACTAGCGGGAGGGTGGAATGAGCAGTTCTTC.

Ten or more counts support this clonotype. V gene TRBV2 combines with J gene TRBJ2-2, with 11 bases fitting TRBD1. The V gene's germline CDR1 is SNHLY and CDR2 FYNNEI. The CDR3 runs 14 residues. After removal of 8 bases from V and 7 bases from J, the junction contained 6 bases not matched to a gene. CDR3 bases: TGTGCCAGCCAGGACAGGGGGCTGGACGGGGAGCTGTTTTTT. Its translation: CASQDRGLDGELFF.

The chain recombines TRBV4-1 with TRBJ2-1, with 10 bases fitting TRBD2. Germline V gives CDR1 MGHRA, CDR2 YSYEKL. Trimming cost V 1 base and J 6 bases; bases outside gene matches: 3. This CDR3 is 15 amino acids long. The CDR3: CASSQVPSGGNEQFF. For the CDR3, the DNA is TGCGCCAGCAGCCAAGTACCTAGCGGGGGCAATGAGCAGTTCTTC.

The chain is built from TRBV2 and TRBJ1-2; the D is unclear. V gave up 7 bases and J gave up 4 bases, with 10 bases separating them. CDR1 and CDR2 (germline): SNHLY, FYNNEI. The CDR3 has 12 amino acids. CDR3: CASNLGGYGYTF. The CDR3 DNA reads TGTGCCAGCAATCTGGGAGGCTATGGCTACACCTTC.

This clonotype was found a few times. CDR3 region: CASSLDRGIGSPLHF. In DNA, the CDR3 is TGTGCCAGCAGTTTGGACAGGGGGATAGGTTCACCCCTCCACTTT. This chain links TRBV12-3 or TRBV12-4 with TRBJ1-6; 10 bases align to TRBD1. The junction had 5 bases not matched to a gene; V was cut back by 3 bases and J by 9 bases. The CDR3 sequence is 15 residues long.

This clonotype was seen only a few times. CDR3 residues: CASSPPLNTGELFF. CDR3 sequence (DNA): TGTGCCAGCAGCCCCCCCTTAAACACCGGGGAGCTGTTTTTT. The genes are TRBV5-5 and TRBJ2-2; no definite D call. This CDR3 has 14 amino acids. Trimming took 4 bases from V and 2 from J, leaving 9 bases between them. Germline V gene lookup returns CDR1 SGHKS and CDR2 YYEKEE (reference sequence).

A few counts support this clonotype. V is TRBV28 and J is TRBJ2-7; D is possibly TRBD2 (5 bases). This CDR3 has 15 residues. The V gene lost 5 bases and the J gene lost 5 bases, with 19 bases spanning the gap. Germline CDR1 MDHEN, CDR2 SYDVKM. The DNA for the CDR3 is TGTGCCAGCAGTCCCCGGGTGACCTCCGGGGACGAGCAGTACTTC. Translating gives CASSPRVTSGDEQYF.

This clonotype has only a few counts. The chain is built from TRBV3-1 and TRBJ2-1; D might be TRBD2 (7 bases). Germline V gene sequence: CDR1 LGHDT, CDR2 YNNKEL (reference sequence). The CDR3 totals 17 residues. The V end lost 0 bases, the J end lost 5 bases, and 17 bases lay between the germline ends. CDR3 protein: CASSQDFSGGFDNEQFF. For the CDR3, the DNA is TGTGCCAGCAGCCAAGATTTTTCGGGGGGCTTTGACAATGAGCAGTTCTTC.

The rearrangement uses TRBV7-9 and TRBJ1-1; D is unresolved. The CDR3 covers 16 residues. V was pared by 4 bases and J by 6 bases, with 21 bases between. CDR1 SEHNR and CDR2 FQNEAQ come from the germline V gene (reference sequence). The CDR3 loop is CASSYILITVDAEAFF. For the CDR3, the DNA is TGTGCCAGCAGCTACATACTAATCACGGTGGACGCTGAAGCTTTCTTT.

This clonotype was detected many times. The rearrangement uses TRBV28 and TRBJ1-2; D remains ambiguous. V was trimmed by 6 bases and J by 1 base, leaving 21 bases between them. Looked up from germline, CDR1 is MDHEN and CDR2 is SYDVKM. The CDR3 sequence is 17 residues long. The CDR3 nucleotides read TGTGCCAGCAGCTCTCATTCGATGGGGTTTGTTAACTATGGCTACACCTTC. It yields the protein CASSSHSMGFVNYGYTF.

This clonotype has a count of ten or more. The V call is TRBV5-1, the J call TRBJ2-3, with a tentative D call TRBD2 (7 bases). The CDR3 is made up of 13 amino acids. Germline assignment: CDR1 SGHRS and CDR2 YFSETQ. Trimming shortened V by 10 bases and J by 2 bases, and 14 bases separated the two germline ends. CDR3 sequence (DNA): TGCGCCGTAGGGGGGGACGACACAGATACGCAGTATTTT. Amino acid sequence: CAVGGDDTDTQYF.

This clonotype was seen only a few times. This rearrangement joins TRBV9 to TRBJ2-7, with D hard to call. This CDR3 spans 15 amino acids. The germline CDR1 and CDR2 sequences are SGDLS and YYNGEE. V was trimmed by 0 bases and J by 2 bases, leaving 12 bases between them. CDR3: CASSVGEDGTYEQYF. The CDR3 DNA sequence: TGTGCCAGCAGCGTAGGTGAGGACGGAACCTACGAGCAGTACTTC.

This clonotype was detected only a few times. The chain combines TRBV5-1 with TRBJ2-5; 9 bases agree with TRBD1. Germline values: CDR1 SGHRS, CDR2 YFSETQ. After removal of 4 bases from V and 5 bases from J, the junction contained 6 bases not matched to a gene. The CDR3 is made up of 14 amino acids. The CDR3 DNA is TGCGCCAGCAGCGCGGGACAGGGCCTTGAGACCCAGTACTTC. Translating gives CASSAGQGLETQYF.

The chain has TRBV12-3 or TRBV12-4 and TRBJ2-2; no firm D call. There are 15 residues in the CDR3. Trimming cost V 2 bases and J 0 bases, with 7 bases left between them. Here the CDR3 DNA reads TGTGCCAGCAGTTTACTGCTACCGAACACCGGGGAGCTGTTTTTT. Encoded protein: CASSLLLPNTGELFF.

This clonotype has only a few counts. The V gene is TRBV7-9, the J gene TRBJ1-1, with 8 bases fitting TRBD1. In germline, CDR1 is SEHNR, CDR2 FQNEAQ (reference sequence). Trimming removed 1 base from V and 10 bases from J; junction bases left unmatched: 8. The CDR3 runs 14 residues. In DNA form, the CDR3 reads TGTGCCAGCAGCTTAGTGGGGACAGGAGGGGTAGCTTTCTTT. Amino acid sequence: CASSLVGTGGVAFF.

The rearrangement links TRBV9 to TRBJ1-2, with TRBD1 matching over 10 bases. J lost 6 bases, V lost 4 bases, and 6 bases had no gene match. This CDR3 comprises 14 residues. Looked up from germline, CDR1 is SGDLS and CDR2 is YYNGEE. CDR3 in DNA: TGTGCCAGCAGCTCTAGACAGGGGGCTAATGGCTACACCTTC. It specifies CASSSRQGANGYTF.

This clonotype was seen many times. The chain uses TRBV6-4 and TRBJ2-2, with D uncertain. V lost 0 bases, J lost 6 bases, and 8 bases lay in between. Germline-derived CDR1 and CDR2 are MRHNA and SNTAGT. The CDR3 sequence is 14 residues long. The CDR3 here is CASSDSVGAGELFF. Written as DNA, the CDR3 is TGTGCCAGCAGTGACTCGGTAGGCGCCGGGGAGCTGTTTTTT.

The V call is TRBV7-9, the J call TRBJ2-2; 9 positions agree with TRBD1. Germline values: CDR1 SEHNR, CDR2 FQNEAQ (reference sequence). V trimming: 10 bases; J trimming: 6 bases; junction bases outside the gene matches: 15. This CDR3 is built from 16 residues. CDR3 bases: TGTGCCATCGGCCGCGGGCGGGACAGGGCCCCCGGGGAGCTGTTTTTT. Translation: CAIGRGRDRAPGELFF.

This clonotype came up a few times. The V gene is TRBV28, the J gene TRBJ2-3; perhaps TRBD2 as D (6 bases). V was clipped by 5 bases and J by 6 bases, with 18 bases between them. The CDR3 spans 15 residues. Germline values: CDR1 MDHEN, CDR2 SYDVKM. CDR3 protein: CASSGGIRTSDTQYF. The CDR3 bases are TGTGCCAGCAGTGGGGGGATTCGCACATCGGATACGCAGTATTTT.

The CDR3 region is CASSRLAGAPETQYF. In DNA form, the CDR3 reads TGTGCCAGCAGTCGTCTAGCGGGGGCCCCGGAGACCCAGTACTTC. The rearrangement joins TRBV3-1 to TRBJ2-5; 10 bases align to TRBD2. V trimming: 6 bases; J trimming: 5 bases; junction bases outside the gene matches: 9. Germline V lookup: CDR1 LGHDT, CDR2 YNNKEL (reference sequence). The CDR3 has 15 amino acids.

This clonotype was seen ten or more times. The V gene is TRBV11-1, the J gene TRBJ2-7; either TRBD1 or TRBD2 may fit D (5 bases each). The CDR3 extends over 15 amino acids. CDR1 SGHAT and CDR2 FQDESV come from the germline V gene (reference sequence). V was trimmed by 6 bases and J by 3 bases, leaving 18 bases between them. The CDR3 region is CASSPGPGTYYEQYF. CDR3 nucleotide sequence: TGTGCCAGCAGTCCAGGCCCCGGGACGTACTACGAGCAGTACTTC.

The chain combines TRBV5-1 with TRBJ2-1; TRBD2 agrees at 7 bases. V gave up 0 bases and J gave up 4 bases; unmatched junction bases: 4. The germline V gene has CDR1 SGHRS and CDR2 YFSETQ. The CDR3 spans 15 residues. This CDR3 is CASSLGGGIYNEQFF. In DNA form, the CDR3 reads TGCGCCAGCAGCTTGGGGGGGGGTATATACAATGAGCAGTTCTTC.

With regard to this clonotype: Possible read error: a much larger clone is one base away. This chain uses TRBV6-1 with TRBJ2-1, with D uncertain. The CDR3 runs 12 residues. CDR1 MNHNS and CDR2 SASEGT come from the germline V gene. The V end lost 3 bases, the J end lost 3 bases, and 3 bases lay between the germline ends. The chain's CDR3 is CASSDGYNEQFF. CDR3 in DNA: TGTGCCAGCAGTGACGGCTACAATGAGCAGTTCTTC.

This clonotype was recorded at least ten times. The gene calls are TRBV5-1 and TRBJ2-3; 8 bases match TRBD2. V lost 3 bases, J lost 5 bases, and 8 bases stayed unmatched. From germline, CDR1 is SGHRS and CDR2 YFSETQ. This CDR3 has 15 residues. CDR3 nucleotide sequence: TGCGCCAGCAGCTGGCTAGCGGGCCGGGGAGATACGCAGTATTTT. Encoded protein: CASSWLAGRGDTQYF.

This clonotype has a handful of counts. This chain uses TRBV5-5 with TRBJ2-1, with 12 bases aligning to TRBD2. CDR1 is SGHKS and CDR2 is YYEKEE in the germline V gene (reference sequence). The CDR3 contains 17 residues. Germline trimming cut 4 bases from V and 5 bases from J; bases unmatched to any gene: 10. The CDR3 loop is CASSPWTSGTPHNEQFF. The CDR3 DNA follows: TGTGCCAGCAGCCCCTGGACTAGCGGGACCCCACACAATGAGCAGTTCTTC. Based on the CDR3 plus reference TRBV5-5 and TRBJ2-1, the full variable domain is DAGVTQSPTHLIKTRGQQVTLRCSPISGHKSVSWYQQVLGQGPQFIFQYYEKEERGRGNFPDRFSARQFPNYSSELNVNALLLGDSALYLCASSPWTSGTPHNEQFFGPGTRLTVL.

This chain uses TRBV4-1 with TRBJ2-3; no definite D call. Deletions cut 0 bases from V and 2 bases from J, with 6 bases between. Looked up from germline, CDR1 is MGHRA and CDR2 is YSYEKL. The CDR3 totals 14 residues. The CDR3 nucleotides are TGCGCCAGCAGCCAAGAGGGGTACACAGATACGCAGTATTTT. Amino acids: CASSQEGYTDTQYF.

The gene calls are TRBV6-5 and TRBJ2-5; D assignment may be TRBD1 or TRBD2 (5 bases each). V was shortened by 1 base and J by 5 bases, with 11 bases between the two germline ends. The CDR3 spans 14 residues. Germline values: CDR1 MNHEY, CDR2 SVGAGI. In DNA form, the CDR3 reads TGTGCCAGCAGTTACTTGGGGGTCCAGGAGACCCAGTACTTC. It is translated as CASSYLGVQETQYF.

This clonotype was recorded many times. This rearrangement joins TRBV9 to TRBJ2-2, with 9 nucleotides matching TRBD2. The ends lost 4 bases at V and 6 bases at J; junction bases unmatched: 10. Germline V gene sequence: CDR1 SGDLS, CDR2 YYNGEE. The CDR3 runs to 16 residues. CDR3 amino acids: CASSNLGIAGAGELFF. DNA for the CDR3: TGTGCCAGCAGCAATCTTGGGATAGCGGGAGCCGGGGAGCTGTTTTTT.

With regard to this clonotype: The junction departs from germline at one end; a sequencing error may be responsible. This rearrangement joins TRBV20-1 to TRBJ2-3, with D maybe TRBD1 (7 bases). Germline V gene lookup returns CDR1 DFQATT and CDR2 SNEGSKA (reference sequence). CDR3 length equals 13 residues. This CDR3 reads CSARGGGGDTQYF. The CDR3 DNA reads as TGCAGTGCCAGAGGAGGGGGCGGTGATACGCAGTATTTT.